Listed below are T cell receptor beta chains from one sample, sequenced in a study of T-cell memory formation after mild COVID-19. One entry per CDR3 protein, called by TCRdb with MiXCR from the 5' RACE reads. The data hold 300,000 to 400,000 distinct CDR3 sequences, with around a sixth observed a single time. The source material was PBMCs or a T cell subset sorted from them (not recorded which). These receptors all stem from a man aged 18-30 years who had mild COVID-19 (a few samples of this study predate the infection). Cell type and time point are not known. Both conserved end residues are part of each CDR3. D genes are given only for firm matches. Clone size is given for some rows only: seen once, a few or many times, or a class if the clone is expanded.

d_call clone_size j_call v_call cdr3_aa cdr3_nt
. few TRBJ2-1 TRBV5-4 CASSPLDLDEQFF TGTGCCAGCAGCCCTCTAGATCTGGATGAGCAGTTCTTC
. . TRBJ1-5 TRBV29-1 CSVEVRENQPQHF TGCAGCGTTGAGGTCAGGGAGAACCAGCCCCAGCATTTT
. few TRBJ2-2 TRBV25-1 CASSEFPGITGELFF TGTGCCAGCAGTGAATTCCCAGGGATTACCGGGGAGCTGTTTTTT
. . TRBJ1-2 TRBV7-3 CASSLQGGGGYTF TGTGCCAGCAGCCTACAGGGTGGGGGTGGCTACACCTTC
. . TRBJ1-2 TRBV5-6 CASSLTLHYGYTF TGTGCCAGCAGCTTGACACTCCACTATGGCTACACCTTC
. . TRBJ1-5 TRBV15 CATSREGRPYGNQPQHF TGTGCCACCAGCAGAGAGGGGCGGCCTTACGGCAATCAGCCCCAGCATTTT
. many TRBJ2-2 TRBV5-1 CASSLGTTNTGELFF TGCGCCAGCAGCTTGGGGACAACGAACACCGGGGAGCTGTTTTTT
TRBD2 . TRBJ2-5 TRBV5-4 CASSPAGGETQYF TGTGCCAGCAGCCCGGCGGGGGGCGAGACCCAGTACTTC
. few TRBJ1-1 TRBV13 CASSIQGRGTEAFF TGTGCCAGCAGCATCCAGGGGCGGGGGACTGAAGCTTTCTTT
. . TRBJ2-5 TRBV14 CASSQRGAYQETQYF TGTGCCAGCAGCCAGAGGGGGGCCTACCAAGAGACCCAGTACTTC
. few TRBJ1-1 TRBV6-2/TRBV6-3 CASSYSMGGTNTEAFF TGTGCCAGCAGTTACTCGATGGGTGGAACGAACACTGAAGCTTTCTTT
. . TRBJ1-2 TRBV7-2 CASSYEAGRINGYTF TGTGCCAGCAGCTATGAGGCGGGGCGGATTAATGGCTACACCTTC
TRBD2 . TRBJ2-3 TRBV3-1 CASSQESGEDTQYF TGTGCCAGCAGCCAAGAAAGCGGGGAAGATACGCAGTATTTT
. few TRBJ1-2 TRBV5-4 CASSFVEPNYGYTF TGTGCCAGCAGCTTCGTTGAGCCTAACTATGGCTACACCTTC
TRBD2 many TRBJ2-3 TRBV5-1 CASSFGGGGEDTQYF TGCGCCAGCAGCTTTGGCGGGGGGGGCGAAGATACGCAGTATTTT
. . TRBJ2-5 TRBV29-1 CSVESSGETQYF TGCAGCGTTGAATCCAGTGGAGAGACCCAGTACTTC
TRBD1 many TRBJ2-3 TRBV6-5 CASSSTTGDRTDTQYF TGTGCCAGCAGTTCCACAACAGGGGATAGGACAGATACGCAGTATTTT
TRBD2 . TRBJ2-2 TRBV6-9 CASSRRGDTGELFF TGTGCCAGCAGTCGCCGGGGGGACACCGGGGAGCTGTTTTTT
TRBD1 . TRBJ2-6 TRBV12-3/TRBV12-4 CASSFPRQGSTVLTF TGTGCCAGCAGTTTCCCTCGACAGGGCTCAACCGTCCTGACTTTC
TRBD2 many TRBJ2-5 TRBV5-4 CASSLAGTTGYQYF TGTGCCAGCAGCTTGGCCGGGACTACCGGATACCAGTACTTC